This T cell receptor (beta chain) was recovered during a study of T-cell memory formation after mild COVID-19. Study-level results: Clones which contracted sat mainly in CM and EM if CD4+, and in EMRA if CD8+. In pre-infection memory, a portion of responding clones appeared, which suggested that cross-reactive memory joined.

TCRdb reprocessed the 5' RACE reads via MiXCR and lists one record per CDR3 protein. The table lists under 300,000 distinct CDR3 sequences, around 17% of them singletons, with under 25% in the top ten. V lost 3 bases and J lost 2, with 0 bases in between. Germline CDR1 SQVTM, CDR2 ANQGSEA. The CDR3 consists of 10 residues. The table lists this clonotype with a few counts. What it binds is not known. The sequence came from a man aged 18 to 29 who had mild COVID-19 (a few samples of this study predate the infection). Cell type and time point are not known. V is TRBV29-1 and J is TRBJ2-3; D gene ambiguous. The specimen sequenced was PBMCs or a T cell subset sorted from them (not recorded which). The CDR3 protein is CSVDTDTQYF. CDR3 bases: TGCAGCGTTGACACAGATACGCAGTATTTT.